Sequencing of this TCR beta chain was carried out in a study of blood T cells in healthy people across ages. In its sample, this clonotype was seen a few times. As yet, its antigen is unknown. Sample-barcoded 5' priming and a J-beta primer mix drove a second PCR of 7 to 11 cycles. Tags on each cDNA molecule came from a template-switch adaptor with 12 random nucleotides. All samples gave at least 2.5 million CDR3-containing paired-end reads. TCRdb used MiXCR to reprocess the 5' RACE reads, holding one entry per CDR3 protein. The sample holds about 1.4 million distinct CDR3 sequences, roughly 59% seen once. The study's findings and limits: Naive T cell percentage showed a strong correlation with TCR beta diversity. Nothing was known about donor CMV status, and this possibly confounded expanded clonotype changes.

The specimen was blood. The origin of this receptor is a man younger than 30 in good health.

CDR3 sequence: CASSLVTGGNSPLHF. CDR3 nucleotides: TGTGCCAGCAGTTTAGTCACAGGGGGAAATTCACCCCTCCACTTT. The chain uses TRBV28 and TRBJ1-6, with TRBD1 matching 8 bases. From germline, CDR1 is MDHEN and CDR2 SYDVKM. The junction had 4 bases not matched to a gene; V was cut back by 2 bases and J by 7 bases. The CDR3 is 15 amino acids.